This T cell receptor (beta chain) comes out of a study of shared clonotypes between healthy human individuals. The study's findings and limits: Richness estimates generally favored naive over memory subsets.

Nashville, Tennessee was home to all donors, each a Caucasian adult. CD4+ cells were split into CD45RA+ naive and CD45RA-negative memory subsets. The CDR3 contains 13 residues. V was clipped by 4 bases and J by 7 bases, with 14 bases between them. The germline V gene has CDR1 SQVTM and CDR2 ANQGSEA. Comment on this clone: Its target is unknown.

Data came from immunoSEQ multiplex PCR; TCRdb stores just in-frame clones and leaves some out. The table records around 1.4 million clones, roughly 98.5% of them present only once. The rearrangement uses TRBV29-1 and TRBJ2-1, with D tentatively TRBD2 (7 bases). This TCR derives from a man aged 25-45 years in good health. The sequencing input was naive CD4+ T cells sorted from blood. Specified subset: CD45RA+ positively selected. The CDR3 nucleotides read TGCAGCGTTGTCTCCGGGGGGCGGAATGAGCAGTTCTTC. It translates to CSVVSGGRNEQFF.